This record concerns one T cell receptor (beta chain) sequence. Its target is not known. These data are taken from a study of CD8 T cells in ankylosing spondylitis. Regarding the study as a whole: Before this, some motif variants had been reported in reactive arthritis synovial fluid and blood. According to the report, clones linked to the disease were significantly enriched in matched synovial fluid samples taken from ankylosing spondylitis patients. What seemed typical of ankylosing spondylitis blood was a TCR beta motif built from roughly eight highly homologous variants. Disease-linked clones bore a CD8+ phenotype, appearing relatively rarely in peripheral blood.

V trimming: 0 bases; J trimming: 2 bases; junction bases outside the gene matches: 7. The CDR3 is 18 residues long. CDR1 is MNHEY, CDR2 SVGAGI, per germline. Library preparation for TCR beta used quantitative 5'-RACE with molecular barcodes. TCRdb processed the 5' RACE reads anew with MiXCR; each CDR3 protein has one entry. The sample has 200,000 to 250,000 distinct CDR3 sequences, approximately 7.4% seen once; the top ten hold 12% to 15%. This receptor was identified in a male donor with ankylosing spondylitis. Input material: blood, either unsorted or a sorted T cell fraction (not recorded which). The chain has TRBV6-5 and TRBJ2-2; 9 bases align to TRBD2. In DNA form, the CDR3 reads TGTGCCAGCAGTTACTCGATCAGGCGGGAGGGAAACACCGGGGAGCTGTTTTTT. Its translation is CASSYSIRREGNTGELFF.